The sequence of this T cell receptor (beta chain) was determined in a study of post-analysis software for immune sequencing data (dated by TCRdb to between 2015 and 2017). About the study as a whole: Recorded disease courses included relapsing-remitting, secondary progressive and progressive-relapsing multiple sclerosis, with some patients lacking subtype annotation. Patient repertoires were compared against around 10 previously published healthy control repertoires from donors aged about 6 to 26 years. A subset of samples was prepared in parallel using single-end sample barcoding, then pooled and co-amplified after Illumina adapter ligation. Overall study results and their limits: Patients showed significantly higher frequencies than controls for a handful of TRBV segments, among them TRBV5-6, TRBV5-1 and TRBV20-1. Significantly lower normalized Chao1 diversity was found in multiple sclerosis patients than in controls, suggesting substantial peripheral T-cell clonal expansion. The control group was slightly older than the multiple sclerosis patient group. Strong co-clustering of samples prepared in the same batch was shown by direct clustering with F measure, prompting a batch-effect correction.

Receptor libraries were prepared by PCR. The run used an Illumina HiSeq 2500. To reduce PCR and sequencing biases, unique molecular identifiers were built into the TCR beta cDNA libraries. Every 1 to 10 million input T cells yielded 500,000 or so cDNA molecules, meaning each molecule approximated one T cell. The same protocol used for the earlier healthy control dataset was applied to prepare and sequence the patient libraries. Samples belonging to the same batch were prepared together, multiplexed and sequenced on a shared HiSeq lane. The authors' pipeline ran thus. MIGEC was used to process the raw barcoded reads, and molecular identifier groups with only a single read were discarded before consensus assembly and CDR3 extraction. VDJtools was used for post-analysis of the clonotype tables, with diversity normalized by down-sampling every dataset to the smallest sample size. Repertoire overlap clustering matched CDR3 amino acid but not nucleotide sequences to correct batch-related cross-sample contamination. Using fastp at Q25 and MiXCR, TCRdb reprocessed the public reads and kept productive beta chains. CDR3 protein sequences are deduplicated, and each keeps its most common genes and DNA. TCRdb, rather than the study authors, made the V and J calls. This sample holds about 820,000 distinct CDR3 sequences; roughly 58% were observed only once. The ten most abundant clones make up approximately 4.5% of the sample.

To demonstrate the VDJtools post-analysis software, the study profiled TCR beta repertoires from the peripheral blood of about 13 young patients with multiple sclerosis. The multiple sclerosis patients were children and adolescents ranging in age from roughly 6 to 15 years. The germline V gene specifies MNHEY as CDR1 and SVGAGI as CDR2. The junction shows trimming of 2 bases on V and 7 bases on J, plus 15 bases between the germline ends. The CDR3 starts with the cysteine, ends with the phenylalanine, and has 15 residues. Of the read, only the CDR3 DNA is kept; its 45 bases are in frame from base 1. With regard to this clonotype: No antigen is known for it. No much larger clone exists at a distance of one base, and base qualities are not known.

The sequencing input was blood. The sequence links TRBV6-5 to TRBJ2-1, with TRBD2 tentatively as D gene (6 bases match). The sequence was obtained from a girl aged 10 to 17 with multiple sclerosis. The CDR3 region reads CASSYARGRQNEQFF. At the DNA level, the sequence is TGTGCCAGCAGTTACGCTCGGGGGAGGCAAAATGAGCAGTTCTTC.